A single sample is the source of the 8 T cell receptor beta chains below, sequenced in a study of T cell repertoires in breast cancer. Paired alpha-beta TCRs of CD8+ T cells were analyzed by expanded emulsion RT-PCR. Unpaired genes were suppressed by blocking oligonucleotides during a second nested PCR. Using its own MiXCR run on the emulsion pairing reads, TCRdb lists one record per CDR3 protein. Altogether roughly 39,000 distinct CDR3 sequences are present, less than 55% being singletons, with the ten largest covering less than 80%. Sequenced: CD8+ T cells. The receptors were gathered from a pool of human donors with breast cancer or a healthy control (not recorded which).

The CDR3 DNA reads as TGTGCCATCAGTGAGGGGACTAGCGGGAACGATGAGCAGTTCTTC. Amino acids: CAISEGTSGNDEQFF. The chain links TRBV10-3 to TRBJ2-1; 13 bases line up with TRBD2. Germline V lookup: CDR1 ENHRY, CDR2 SYGVKD. Germline trimming cut 2 bases from V and 8 bases from J; bases unmatched to any gene: 3. The CDR3 runs to 15 residues.

The chain has TRBV7-2 and TRBJ2-3, with 7 bases aligning to TRBD1. CDR3 length equals 15 residues. The trim removed 6 bases at V and 6 bases at J, leaving 12 bases unmatched. Germline loops: CDR1 SGHTA, CDR2 FQGNSA. The CDR3 DNA reads TGTGCCAGCAGTCCAAAAAGGGACAGTCGGGATACGCAGTATTTT. Translating gives CASSPKRDSRDTQYF.

The chain uses TRBV20-1 and TRBJ1-4, with TRBD1 matching 12 bases. This CDR3 region has 19 residues. Unmatched junction bases numbered 11, after V lost 0 bases and J lost 3 bases. In germline, CDR1 is DFQATT, CDR2 SNEGSKA (reference sequence). The CDR3 DNA reads as TGCAGTGCTAGAGACCCTTACGGGACAGGGGGCTCGGCTAATGAAAAACTGTTTTTT. Amino acids: CSARDPYGTGGSANEKLFF.

This clonotype showed up just a few times. This chain joins TRBV20-1 and TRBJ1-2, with a tentative D call TRBD1 (5 bases). Germline V gene lookup returns CDR1 DFQATT and CDR2 SNEGSKA (reference sequence). This CDR3 is 13 amino acids long. Trimming took 3 bases from V and 3 from J, leaving 11 bases between them. CDR3 protein: CSARLSRDYGYTF. The CDR3, as DNA: TGCAGTGCTAGGCTGTCCAGGGACTATGGCTACACCTTC.

The V call is TRBV19, the J call TRBJ1-1; 7 bases are a match to TRBD1. Germline-derived CDR1 and CDR2 are LNHDA and SQIVND (reference sequence). CDR3 size: 14 residues. Losses at the gene ends were 3 bases for V and 4 bases for J; bases not matched to a gene: 5. The CDR3 loop is CASSISQGGTEAFF. In DNA, the CDR3 is TGTGCCAGTAGTATCTCCCAGGGGGGCACTGAAGCTTTCTTT.

The rearrangement joins TRBV4-1 to TRBJ1-4; D unresolved. Per the germline V gene, CDR1 is MGHRA and CDR2 is YSYEKL. V gave up 1 base and J gave up 5 bases, with 8 bases separating them. This CDR3 contains 14 residues. CDR3 region: CASSQVQENEKLFF. The CDR3 nucleotides are TGCGCCAGCAGCCAAGTTCAGGAGAATGAAAAACTGTTTTTT.

As regards this clonotype: Germline is not matched at one junction end, which may reflect a read error. V usage is TRBV2 and J usage is TRBJ2-7; 9 bases agree with TRBD1. The CDR3 spans 12 residues. The germline CDR1 and CDR2 sequences are SNHLY and FYNNEI. The CDR3 DNA reads as TGTGCCAGCAGCGAGGGGACAGGGTACATCCCATTC. It encodes CASSEGTGYIPF.

The gene calls are TRBV12-3 or TRBV12-4 and TRBJ2-7, with D unclear. This CDR3 spans 14 amino acids. Trimming left V 3 bases short and J 7 bases short, with 16 bases between. CDR3 residues: CASSFIPRAVEQYF. Written as DNA, the CDR3 is TGTGCCAGCAGTTTCATTCCTCGGGCCGTTGAGCAGTACTTC.